The rows below give T cell receptor beta chains drawn from one sample of a study of T cells in Graves' hyperthyroidism and ophthalmopathy. Each CDR3 protein is one row after TCRdb ran MiXCR on the multiplex PCR reads. The data show hundreds of thousands of distinct CDR3 sequences, less than 30% seen once. Material: blood. These receptors were taken from a man aged 35-49 years with Graves' hyperthyroidism that later progressed to Graves' ophthalmopathy. CDR3s include the opening cysteine and the closing phenylalanine or tryptophan. D genes are given only for firm matches. Only some rows state a clone size, as once, few, many or a class for expanded clones.

j_call: TRBJ1-1; v_call: TRBV5-1; cdr3_length: 14; clone_size: many; d_call: .; cdr3_nt: TGCGCCAGCAGCCGCGGGGATGGGAACACTGAAGCTTTCTTT; cdr3_aa: CASSRGDGNTEAFF
j_call: TRBJ2-7; v_call: TRBV30; cdr3_length: 12; clone_size: many; d_call: .; cdr3_nt: TGTGCCTGGAGTCACAGGGTTGGGGAGCAGTACTTC; cdr3_aa: CAWSHRVGEQYF
j_call: TRBJ1-3; v_call: TRBV11-1; cdr3_length: 18; clone_size: many; d_call: .; cdr3_nt: TGTGCCAGCAGCTTTGTCTCAGGAATCTCCTTCTCTGGAAACACCATATATTTT; cdr3_aa: CASSFVSGISFSGNTIYF
j_call: TRBJ2-7; v_call: TRBV6-2/TRBV6-3; cdr3_length: 13; clone_size: .; d_call: .; cdr3_nt: TGTGCCAGCAGGACCCGATCGACCTACGAGCAGTACTTC; cdr3_aa: CASRTRSTYEQYF
j_call: TRBJ2-5; v_call: TRBV12-3/TRBV12-4; cdr3_length: 17; clone_size: .; d_call: .; cdr3_nt: TGTGCCAGCAGTTTAGATGTGGAGACAGACTTCCAAGAGACCCAGTACTTC; cdr3_aa: CASSLDVETDFQETQYF
j_call: TRBJ2-7; v_call: TRBV3-1; cdr3_length: 14; clone_size: .; d_call: TRBD1; cdr3_nt: TGTGCCAGCAGCCCTTGGGACAGCAGCTACGAGCAGTACTTC; cdr3_aa: CASSPWDSSYEQYF
j_call: TRBJ1-5; v_call: TRBV15; cdr3_length: 17; clone_size: many; d_call: .; cdr3_nt: TGTGCCACCAGCTCCCCTCTCGGGGGGGTCGCCAATCAGCCCCAGCATTTT; cdr3_aa: CATSSPLGGVANQPQHF
j_call: TRBJ2-2; v_call: TRBV20-1; cdr3_length: 15; clone_size: many; d_call: TRBD2; cdr3_nt: TGCAGTGCTATTCGGCCCGGGAGGTCAACCGGGGAGCTGTTTTTT; cdr3_aa: CSAIRPGRSTGELFF
j_call: TRBJ2-2; v_call: TRBV11-2; cdr3_length: 15; clone_size: many; d_call: .; cdr3_nt: TGTGCCAGCAGCTTTCTGGGGGGCCAAACCGGGGAGCTGTTTTTT; cdr3_aa: CASSFLGGQTGELFF
j_call: TRBJ1-1; v_call: TRBV4-1; cdr3_length: 15; clone_size: many; d_call: .; cdr3_nt: TGCGCCAGCAGCCAACCCAGGGACTTCGACACTGAAGCTTTCTTT; cdr3_aa: CASSQPRDFDTEAFF
j_call: TRBJ1-5; v_call: TRBV6-2/TRBV6-3; cdr3_length: 16; clone_size: few; d_call: TRBD1; cdr3_nt: TGTGCCAGCAGTAAGGGACAGGGATCTAGCAATCAGCCCCAGCATTTT; cdr3_aa: CASSKGQGSSNQPQHF
j_call: TRBJ1-1; v_call: TRBV20-1; cdr3_length: 16; clone_size: many; d_call: TRBD1; cdr3_nt: TGCAGTGCCCCCGGGCGTCAGGGGGGGCTAAACACTGAAGCTTTCTTT; cdr3_aa: CSAPGRQGGLNTEAFF
j_call: TRBJ2-1; v_call: TRBV19; cdr3_length: 12; clone_size: many; d_call: TRBD2; cdr3_nt: TGTGCCAGTCGGGACTACGGCAATGAGCAGTTCTTC; cdr3_aa: CASRDYGNEQFF
j_call: TRBJ2-7; v_call: TRBV13; cdr3_length: 13; clone_size: few; d_call: .; cdr3_nt: TGTGCCAGCAGCCCCCAGGCCTCCTACGAGCAGTACTTC; cdr3_aa: CASSPQASYEQYF
j_call: TRBJ1-2; v_call: TRBV29-1; cdr3_length: 13; clone_size: .; d_call: .; cdr3_nt: TGCAGCGTCGGTGTCCCGGGGACTTATGGCTACACCTTC; cdr3_aa: CSVGVPGTYGYTF
j_call: TRBJ1-2; v_call: TRBV4-2; cdr3_length: 15; clone_size: many; d_call: .; cdr3_nt: TGTGCCAGCAGCCAGGAGGGACCCCGTAACTATGGCTACACCTTC; cdr3_aa: CASSQEGPRNYGYTF
j_call: TRBJ1-3; v_call: TRBV6-1; cdr3_length: 14; clone_size: many; d_call: TRBD1; cdr3_nt: TGTGCCAGCAGACGGGACAGGGTTGGAAACACCATATATTTT; cdr3_aa: CASRRDRVGNTIYF
j_call: TRBJ2-7; v_call: TRBV3-1; cdr3_length: 16; clone_size: few; d_call: TRBD2; cdr3_nt: TGTGCCAGCAGCCTCATGAGGCCTAGCGGGACCTACGAGCAGTACTTC; cdr3_aa: CASSLMRPSGTYEQYF
j_call: TRBJ2-4; v_call: TRBV12-3/TRBV12-4; cdr3_length: 14; clone_size: .; d_call: TRBD2; cdr3_nt: TGTGCCAGCAGTTTTGGGACTAGCGGAAACATTCAGTACTTC; cdr3_aa: CASSFGTSGNIQYF
j_call: TRBJ2-1; v_call: TRBV10-3; cdr3_length: 16; clone_size: many; d_call: TRBD2; cdr3_nt: TGTGCCATCAGTGAGTCCGGGACTAGCGTGGGCAATGAGCAGTTCTTC; cdr3_aa: CAISESGTSVGNEQFF
j_call: TRBJ1-2; v_call: TRBV25-1; cdr3_length: 14; clone_size: many; d_call: .; cdr3_nt: TGTGCCAGCAGTGAAAGTGAGGGGGGGGGTGGCTACACCTTC; cdr3_aa: CASSESEGGGGYTF
j_call: TRBJ1-5; v_call: TRBV6-2/TRBV6-3; cdr3_length: 15; clone_size: few; d_call: .; cdr3_nt: TGTGCCAGCACCCCCCAGGAGGACTCTAATCAGCCCCAGCATTTT; cdr3_aa: CASTPQEDSNQPQHF
j_call: TRBJ1-1; v_call: TRBV19; cdr3_length: 20; clone_size: many; d_call: .; cdr3_nt: TGTGCCAGTAGTATTGGAGTCCAATTAGGCGGCTTCCTTACCAACACTGAAGCTTTCTTT; cdr3_aa: CASSIGVQLGGFLTNTEAFF
j_call: TRBJ2-5; v_call: TRBV6-1; cdr3_length: 14; clone_size: .; d_call: TRBD1; cdr3_nt: TGTGCCAGCAGTGAATGGACAGGGGAAGAGACCCAGTACTTC; cdr3_aa: CASSEWTGEETQYF
j_call: TRBJ2-7; v_call: TRBV12-3/TRBV12-4; cdr3_length: 15; clone_size: once; d_call: .; cdr3_nt: TGTGCCAGCAGTCCCTCTCCGGGACAAACCTACGAGCAGTACTTC; cdr3_aa: CASSPSPGQTYEQYF
j_call: TRBJ2-1; v_call: TRBV30; cdr3_length: 16; clone_size: .; d_call: .; cdr3_nt: TGTGCCTGGAGTCCCCTTGGGGGAGTTAGTAACAATGAGCAGTTCTTC; cdr3_aa: CAWSPLGGVSNNEQFF
j_call: TRBJ1-5; v_call: TRBV12-3/TRBV12-4; cdr3_length: 14; clone_size: few; d_call: .; cdr3_nt: TGTGCCAGCAGTTTAGCGGTGGACAATCAGCCCCAGCATTTT; cdr3_aa: CASSLAVDNQPQHF
j_call: TRBJ2-5; v_call: TRBV12-3/TRBV12-4; cdr3_length: 15; clone_size: many; d_call: .; cdr3_nt: TGTGCCAGCAGTTTATTAGCGACAAACCAAGAGACCCAGTACTTC; cdr3_aa: CASSLLATNQETQYF
j_call: TRBJ1-2; v_call: TRBV13; cdr3_length: 15; clone_size: many; d_call: TRBD1; cdr3_nt: TGTGCCAGCAGCTCCCCCCCGACAGGGAGTTATGGCTACACCTTC; cdr3_aa: CASSSPPTGSYGYTF
j_call: TRBJ2-3; v_call: TRBV24-1; cdr3_length: 16; clone_size: many; d_call: TRBD1; cdr3_nt: TGTGCCACCAGTGCCAGAAGGACAGGGGGCACAGGTACGCAGTATTTT; cdr3_aa: CATSARRTGGTGTQYF
j_call: TRBJ2-7; v_call: TRBV6-2/TRBV6-3; cdr3_length: 16; clone_size: .; d_call: TRBD1; cdr3_nt: TGTGCCAGCAGTTACGTCGATTGGGACAGTAGTGGTGAGCAGTACTTC; cdr3_aa: CASSYVDWDSSGEQYF
j_call: TRBJ2-5; v_call: TRBV6-5; cdr3_length: 12; clone_size: few; d_call: .; cdr3_nt: TGTGCCAGCAGTTACAGGGATGAGACCCAGTACTTC; cdr3_aa: CASSYRDETQYF
j_call: TRBJ1-1; v_call: TRBV12-3/TRBV12-4; cdr3_length: 14; clone_size: many; d_call: TRBD1; cdr3_nt: TGTGCCAGCAGGCCGGGACAGGGGAACACTGAAGCTTTCTTT; cdr3_aa: CASRPGQGNTEAFF
j_call: TRBJ1-2; v_call: TRBV18; cdr3_length: 13; clone_size: many; d_call: .; cdr3_nt: TGTGCCAGCTCACCCCACTTCGACTATGGCTACACCTTC; cdr3_aa: CASSPHFDYGYTF
j_call: TRBJ2-3; v_call: TRBV19; cdr3_length: 15; clone_size: many; d_call: TRBD2; cdr3_nt: TGTGCCAGCTCAGGACTAGCGGGGATCACAGATACGCAGTATTTT; cdr3_aa: CASSGLAGITDTQYF
j_call: TRBJ1-1; v_call: TRBV27; cdr3_length: 14; clone_size: .; d_call: .; cdr3_nt: TGTGCCAGCAGTTTAAACGCGGGAGGCGCTGAAGCTTTCTTT; cdr3_aa: CASSLNAGGAEAFF
j_call: TRBJ2-7; v_call: TRBV12-3/TRBV12-4; cdr3_length: 13; clone_size: .; d_call: .; cdr3_nt: TGTGCCAGCAGTTTACGACAGTCTGAAGAGCAGTACTTC; cdr3_aa: CASSLRQSEEQYF
j_call: TRBJ1-5; v_call: TRBV12-3/TRBV12-4; cdr3_length: 17; clone_size: .; d_call: TRBD1; cdr3_nt: TGTGCCAGCAGTTTAGCGAAGGGGACAGGGGACAATCAGCCCCAGCATTTT; cdr3_aa: CASSLAKGTGDNQPQHF
j_call: TRBJ1-3; v_call: TRBV6-5; cdr3_length: 12; clone_size: many; d_call: .; cdr3_nt: TGTGCCAGCAGTAACCCTGGAAACACCATATATTTT; cdr3_aa: CASSNPGNTIYF
j_call: TRBJ1-5; v_call: TRBV10-2; cdr3_length: 16; clone_size: .; d_call: .; cdr3_nt: TGCGCCAGCAGTGAACTGGACGGGAGAAACAATCAGCCCCAGCATTTT; cdr3_aa: CASSELDGRNNQPQHF
j_call: TRBJ1-1; v_call: TRBV6-5; cdr3_length: 13; clone_size: .; d_call: .; cdr3_nt: TGTGCCAGCAGTTACCAGAGGTTTACTGAAGCTTTCTTT; cdr3_aa: CASSYQRFTEAFF
j_call: TRBJ2-5; v_call: TRBV7-2; cdr3_length: 12; clone_size: many; d_call: .; cdr3_nt: TGTGCCAGCAGCTCTACCAGGGAGACCCAGTACTTC; cdr3_aa: CASSSTRETQYF